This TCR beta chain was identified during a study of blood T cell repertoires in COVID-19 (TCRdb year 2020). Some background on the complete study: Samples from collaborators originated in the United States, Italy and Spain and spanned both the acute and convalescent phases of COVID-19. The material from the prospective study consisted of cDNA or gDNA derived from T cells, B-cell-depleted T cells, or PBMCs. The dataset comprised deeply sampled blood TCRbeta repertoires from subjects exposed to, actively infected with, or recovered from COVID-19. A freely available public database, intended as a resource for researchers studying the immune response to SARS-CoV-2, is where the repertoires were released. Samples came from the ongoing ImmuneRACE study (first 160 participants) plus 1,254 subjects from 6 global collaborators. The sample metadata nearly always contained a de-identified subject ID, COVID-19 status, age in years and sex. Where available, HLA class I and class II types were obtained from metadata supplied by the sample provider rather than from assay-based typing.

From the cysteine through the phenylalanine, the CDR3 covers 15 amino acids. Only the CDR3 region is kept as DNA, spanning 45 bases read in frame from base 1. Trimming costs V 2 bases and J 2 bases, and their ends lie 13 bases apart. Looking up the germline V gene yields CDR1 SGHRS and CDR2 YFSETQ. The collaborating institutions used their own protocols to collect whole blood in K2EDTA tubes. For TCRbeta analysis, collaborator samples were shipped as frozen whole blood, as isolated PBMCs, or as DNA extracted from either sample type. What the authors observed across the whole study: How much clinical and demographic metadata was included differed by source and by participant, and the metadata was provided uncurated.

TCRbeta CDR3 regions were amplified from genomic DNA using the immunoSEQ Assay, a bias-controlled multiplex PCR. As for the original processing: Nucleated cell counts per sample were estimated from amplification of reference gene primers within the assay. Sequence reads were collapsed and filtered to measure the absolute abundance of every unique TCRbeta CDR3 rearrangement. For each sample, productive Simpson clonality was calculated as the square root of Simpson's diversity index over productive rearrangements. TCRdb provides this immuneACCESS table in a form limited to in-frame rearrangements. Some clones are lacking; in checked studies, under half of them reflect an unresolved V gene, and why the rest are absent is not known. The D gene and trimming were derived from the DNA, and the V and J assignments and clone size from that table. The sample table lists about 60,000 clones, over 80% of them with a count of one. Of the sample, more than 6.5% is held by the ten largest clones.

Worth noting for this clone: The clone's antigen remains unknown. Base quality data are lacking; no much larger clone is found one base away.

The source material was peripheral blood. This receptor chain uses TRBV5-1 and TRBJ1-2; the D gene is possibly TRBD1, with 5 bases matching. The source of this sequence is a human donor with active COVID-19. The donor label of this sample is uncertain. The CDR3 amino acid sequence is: CASSFSGGGNYGYTF. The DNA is TGCGCCAGCAGCTTCAGTGGGGGAGGCAACTATGGCTACACCTTC.